The 13 T cell receptor beta chains reported below all come from one sample, sequenced in a study of blood T cell repertoires in COVID-19. Data came from immunoSEQ multiplex PCR; TCRdb stores just in-frame clones and leaves some out. The sample records 55,000 to 90,000 clones, approximately 90% being singletons. Sequencing input: peripheral blood. The origin of the receptors is a human donor in a cohort sampled during active COVID-19.

CDR3 residues: CAISEWAGPSGNTIYF. The CDR3 DNA reads TGTGCCATCAGTGAGTGGGCGGGCCCCTCTGGAAACACCATATATTTT. The rearrangement links TRBV10-3 to TRBJ1-3; the D is unclear. Trimming left V 1 base short and J 0 bases short, with 10 bases between. CDR3 length: 16 amino acids. Germline lookup yields CDR1 ENHRY and CDR2 SYGVKD.

The rearrangement joins TRBV11-1 to TRBJ2-7, with 9 bases identical to TRBD1. The CDR3 is 13 amino acids. V shed 6 bases and J 3 bases; nucleotides not matched to a gene: 3. CDR1 SGHAT and CDR2 FQDESV come from the germline V gene (reference sequence). CDR3 DNA: TGTGCCAGCAGGGACAGGGGCCGCTACGAGCAGTACTTC. Encoded protein: CASRDRGRYEQYF.

The V gene is TRBV19, the J gene TRBJ2-3, with 14 bases fitting TRBD2. The CDR3 totals 16 residues. J lost 2 bases, V lost 5 bases, and 3 bases had no gene match. Germline V CDR1 and CDR2: LNHDA, SQIVND (reference sequence). DNA of the CDR3: TGTGCCAGTAGTTTGGGACTAGCGGGAGCCACAGATACGCAGTATTTT. It is translated as CASSLGLAGATDTQYF.

This rearrangement joins TRBV5-1 to TRBJ2-1; D is possibly TRBD2 (6 bases). Germline CDR1 and CDR2: SGHRS and YFSETQ. The CDR3 loop spans 15 amino acids. Trimming took off 0 bases at V and 5 bases at J, with 12 bases between the two ends. CDR3 region: CASSLAPGGNNEQFF. CDR3 DNA: TGCGCCAGCAGCTTGGCCCCCGGCGGGAACAATGAGCAGTTCTTC.

The gene calls are TRBV11-3 and TRBJ2-1; the match to TRBD2 covers 10 bases. V trimming: 4 bases; J trimming: 6 bases; junction bases outside the gene matches: 9. CDR1 and CDR2 from the germline V gene are SGHNT and YENEEA. This CDR3 is 16 amino acids long. The CDR3 loop reads CASSSPSSGRPNEQFF. The CDR3 DNA sequence: TGTGCCAGCAGCTCCCCCAGTAGCGGGAGGCCCAATGAGCAGTTCTTC.

The V call is TRBV10-2, the J call TRBJ1-1; TRBD1 agrees at 8 bases. This CDR3 has 16 amino acids. The J segment lost 0 bases and the V segment lost 3 bases, leaving 6 bases of the junction unmatched. The V gene's germline CDR1 is WSHSY and CDR2 SAAADI. The CDR3 sequence is CASSDTETGVNTEAFF. CDR3 coding DNA: TGCGCCAGCAGTGATACCGAGACAGGGGTGAACACTGAAGCTTTCTTT.

The V and J genes are TRBV25-1 and TRBJ2-1, with a possible D match to TRBD1 (6 bases). CDR3 length: 16 amino acids. V was pared by 6 bases and J by 0 bases, with 15 bases between. CDR1 MGHDK and CDR2 SYGVNS come from the germline V gene. The CDR3 nucleotides are TGTGCCAGCAGGGCAACAGGGTCTCGCTCCTACAATGAGCAGTTCTTC. Translation: CASRATGSRSYNEQFF.

The genes are TRBV6-5 and TRBJ2-4; the D gene is possibly TRBD1 (5 bases). Germline V gene lookup returns CDR1 MNHEY and CDR2 SVGAGI. The CDR3 extends over 14 amino acids. Trimming stripped 6 bases from V and 7 bases from J, with 16 bases between. CDR3 region: CASRKRQGMNIQYF. CDR3 nucleotides: TGTGCCAGCAGGAAGAGGCAGGGTATGAACATTCAGTACTTC.

The count of this clone is one. The chain couples TRBV12-5 to TRBJ2-1; 13 bases agree with TRBD2. The V gene end was trimmed by 5 bases and the J gene end by 0 bases; junction bases not matched to a gene: 1. The CDR3 runs 16 residues. The germline V gene has CDR1 LGHNT and CDR2 FRNRAP. The CDR3 spells CASGRTSGGSYNEQFF. For the CDR3, the DNA is TGTGCTAGTGGTAGGACTAGCGGGGGCTCCTACAATGAGCAGTTCTTC. The full variable domain, in which reference TRBV12-5 and TRBJ2-1 provide the parts outside the CDR3, is DARVTQTPRHKVTEMGQEVTMRCQPILGHNTVFWYRQTMMQGLELLAYFRNRAPLDDSGMPKDRFSAEMPDATLATLKIQPSEPRDSAVYFCASGRTSGGSYNEQFFGPGTRLTVL.

This chain's CDR3 is CASSHESSYNEQFF. The CDR3 DNA reads as TGCGCCAGCAGCCATGAGAGTTCCTACAATGAGCAGTTCTTC. The rearrangement links TRBV5-1 to TRBJ2-1, with D hard to call. There are 14 residues in the CDR3. Germline loops: CDR1 SGHRS, CDR2 YFSETQ. Trimming took off 4 bases at V and 1 base at J, with 9 bases between the two ends. The entire variable domain, with the rest obtained from reference TRBV5-1 and TRBJ2-1, is as follows: KAGVTQTPRYLIKTRGQQVTLSCSPISGHRSVSWYQQTPGQGLQFLFEYFSETQRNKGNFPGRFSGRQFSNSRSEMNVSTLELGDSALYLCASSHESSYNEQFFGPGTRLTVL.

J is TRBJ2-2 and V is TRBV5-1; 8 bases line up with TRBD1. The trim removed 0 bases at V and 1 base at J, leaving 2 bases unmatched. The CDR3 spans 16 residues. Germline values: CDR1 SGHRS, CDR2 YFSETQ. The CDR3 loop reads CASSLGGTGNTGELFF. The DNA of the CDR3 is TGCGCCAGCAGCTTGGGGGGGACAGGGAACACCGGGGAGCTGTTTTTT.

The chain has TRBV29-1 and TRBJ2-1, with 9 positions matching TRBD2. The ends lost 3 bases at V and 0 bases at J; junction bases unmatched: 12. The CDR3 contains 18 residues. Germline V CDR1 and CDR2: SQVTM, ANQGSEA. CDR3 coding DNA: TGCAGCGTTGAGGCGGGAACCGCGGGAGGGAGCTCCTACAATGAGCAGTTCTTC. Residues: CSVEAGTAGGSSYNEQFF.

V usage is TRBV10-3 and J usage is TRBJ1-1; D remains ambiguous. Trimming pared 4 bases from V and 3 bases from J, leaving 6 bases between. CDR1 ENHRY and CDR2 SYGVKD come from the germline V gene. CDR3 length: 12 residues. The CDR3, as DNA: TGTGCCATCAGTGCGGGTTACACTGAAGCTTTCTTT. Translation: CAISAGYTEAFF.